This is a list of T cell receptor beta chains from one sample in a study of long-term antiretroviral therapy in people with HIV. Sequenced by immunoSEQ multiplex PCR; TCRdb stores in-frame clones only, minus some. The sample lists 20,000 to 25,000 clones; about 80% were seen once. The sample here was unsorted PBMCs, taken 1.1 years before starting antiretroviral therapy. The receptor source for this set is a woman aged 40 to 50 with HIV. CDR3s include the opening cysteine and the closing phenylalanine or tryptophan. Each record gives: V gene, clone size, J gene, D gene, CDR3 protein, CDR3 DNA. A D gene is named only where the DNA matches it firmly. The listing skips clone size in some rows; elsewhere it reads once, few, many or a size class.

V: TRBV5-4
size: NA
J: TRBJ2-7
D: TRBD2
CDR3: CASSLAGESEQYF
DNA: TGTGCCAGCAGCTTAGCGGGGGAGTCAGAGCAGTACTTC

V: TRBV7-9
size: NA
J: TRBJ1-2
D: NA
CDR3: CASSPRTVDYGYTF
DNA: TGTGCCAGCAGCCCGCGTACAGTTGACTATGGCTACACCTTC

V: TRBV15
size: NA
J: TRBJ2-1
D: NA
CDR3: CATSSSSVSSYNEQFF
DNA: TGTGCCACCAGCAGTTCAAGCGTGAGCTCCTACAATGAGCAGTTCTTC

V: TRBV7-9
size: NA
J: TRBJ2-3
D: NA
CDR3: CASSPPPGTSEGDTQYF
DNA: TGTGCCAGCAGCCCTCCCCCCGGGACCTCAGAAGGAGATACGCAGTATTTT

V: TRBV6-5
size: NA
J: TRBJ2-1
D: NA
CDR3: CASSYSGLTEQFF
DNA: TGTGCCAGCAGTTACTCAGGACTGACTGAGCAGTTCTTC

V: TRBV5-6
size: few
J: TRBJ2-7
D: TRBD1
CDR3: CASSSGQSYEQYF
DNA: TGTGCCAGCAGCTCGGGACAGTCCTACGAGCAGTACTTC

V: TRBV2
size: NA
J: TRBJ1-2
D: TRBD1
CDR3: CANGTGTLNYGYTF
DNA: TGTGCCAACGGGACAGGGACACTTAACTATGGCTACACCTTC

V: TRBV6-5
size: few
J: TRBJ1-2
D: NA
CDR3: CASSARDPYGYTF
DNA: TGTGCCAGCAGTGCTCGGGACCCCTATGGCTACACCTTC

V: TRBV5-4
size: NA
J: TRBJ2-1
D: NA
CDR3: CASRDSRNNEQFF
DNA: TGTGCCAGCCGGGACTCTCGGAACAATGAGCAGTTCTTC

V: TRBV4-1
size: NA
J: TRBJ2-4
D: TRBD2
CDR3: CASSHNRASGSSNIQYF
DNA: TGCGCCAGCAGCCATAACCGGGCTAGCGGGAGTTCTAACATTCAGTACTTC

V: TRBV4-2
size: NA
J: TRBJ2-3
D: TRBD2
CDR3: CASSHALAGETDTQYF
DNA: TGTGCCAGCAGCCATGCACTAGCGGGAGAAACAGATACGCAGTATTTT

V: TRBV5-6
size: NA
J: TRBJ2-7
D: TRBD2
CDR3: CASSLGTSHEQYF
DNA: TGTGCCAGCAGCCTAGGGACTAGCCACGAGCAGTACTTC

V: TRBV2
size: NA
J: TRBJ1-1
D: NA
CDR3: CASSDARGYTEAFF
DNA: TGTGCCAGCAGTGATGCTCGGGGGTACACTGAAGCTTTCTTT

V: TRBV11-2
size: NA
J: TRBJ1-6
D: NA
CDR3: CASSLGLINSPLHF
DNA: TGTGCCAGCAGCTTAGGACTAATTAATTCACCCCTCCACTTT

V: TRBV11-3
size: NA
J: TRBJ1-2
D: NA
CDR3: CASSGGRNYGYTF
DNA: TGTGCCAGCAGCGGGGGGCGGAACTATGGCTACACCTTC